This TCR beta chain was retrieved from a study of glioma-infiltrating T cells. Study-level findings and limits: Tissue and blood shared very few CDR3 sequences. Non-neoplastic patients had below-expected tissue-blood divergence, while all gliomas exceeded expectation.

TCR alpha and beta CDR3 regions were amplified from RNA using iRepertoire nested multiplex PCR. Each CDR3 protein gets one entry after TCRdb re-called the multiplex PCR reads with MiXCR. The sample shows 150,000 to 200,000 distinct CDR3 sequences, around 32% of them seen only once. To note about this clonotype: Antigen unknown.

Germline CDR1 and CDR2: SGHVS and FNYEAQ. This CDR3 region has 14 residues. V shed 5 bases and J shed 4 bases, with 11 bases lying between them. The chain combines TRBV7-6 with TRBJ2-2; D is unclear. The sequencing input was glioma tissue, nonneoplastic brain tissue, or PBMCs (not recorded which). The receptor was derived from a human donor with low-grade glioma or glioblastoma, undergoing nonglioma brain surgery, or in good health (not recorded which). The CDR3: CASSAPSRTGELFF. As DNA, the CDR3 is TGTGCCAGCAGCGCCCCTAGTCGCACCGGGGAGCTGTTTTTT. Variable domain in full (rest from reference TRBV7-6 and TRBJ2-2): GAGVSQSPRYKVTKRGQDVALRCDPISGHVSLYWYRQALGQGPEFLTYFNYEAQQDKSGLPNDRFSAERPEGSISTLTIQRTEQRDSAMYRCASSAPSRTGELFFGEGSRLTVL.